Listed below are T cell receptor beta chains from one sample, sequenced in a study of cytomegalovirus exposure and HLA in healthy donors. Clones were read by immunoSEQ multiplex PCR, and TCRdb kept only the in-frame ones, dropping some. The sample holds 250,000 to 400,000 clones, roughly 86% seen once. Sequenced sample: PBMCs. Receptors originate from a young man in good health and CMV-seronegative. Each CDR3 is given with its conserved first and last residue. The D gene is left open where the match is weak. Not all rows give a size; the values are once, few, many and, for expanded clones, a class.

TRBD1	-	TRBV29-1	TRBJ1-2	TGCAGCGTTGAAGTTTGGCCGGGACAGGGGAATGGCTACACCTTC	CSVEVWPGQGNGYTF
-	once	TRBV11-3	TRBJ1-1	TGTGCCAGCAGCTTAGGTGGGCAGGGCCCCGACACTGAAGCTTTCTTT	CASSLGGQGPDTEAFF
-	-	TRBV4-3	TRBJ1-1	TGCGCCAGCAGCCAAGAATCGGGAGCTAACACTGAAGCTTTCTTT	CASSQESGANTEAFF
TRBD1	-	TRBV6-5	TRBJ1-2	TGTGCCAGCAAACCAGGGGGCGTTTTGGGCTACACCTTC	CASKPGGVLGYTF
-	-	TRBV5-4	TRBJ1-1	TGTGCCAGCAGCTTGGCGGGAAGGAACTTGAACACTGAAGCTTTCTTT	CASSLAGRNLNTEAFF
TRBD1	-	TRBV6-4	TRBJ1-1	TGTGCCAGCAGTACCGGGACAGGGGCGGTCACTGAAGCTTTCTTT	CASSTGTGAVTEAFF
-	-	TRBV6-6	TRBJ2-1	TGTGCCAGCAGTTACTCGAGTTTGGTTGAGCAGTTCTTC	CASSYSSLVEQFF
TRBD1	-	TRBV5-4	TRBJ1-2	TGTGCCAGCAGCTCATGGACAGGGGGAGCTAACTATGGCTACACCTTC	CASSSWTGGANYGYTF
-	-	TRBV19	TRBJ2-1	TGTGCCAGTAGTATTCTAGCGTCGGTCAATGAGCAGTTCTTC	CASSILASVNEQFF
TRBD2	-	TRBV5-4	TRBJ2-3	TGTGCCAGCAGCTTCAGCGGGGGGGGACCAGATACGCAGTATTTT	CASSFSGGGPDTQYF
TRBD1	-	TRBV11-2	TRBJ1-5	TGTGCCAGCAGCTCCGGACAGGGGCTCAGCAATCAGCCCCAGCATTTT	CASSSGQGLSNQPQHF
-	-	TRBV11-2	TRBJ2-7	TGTGCCAGCAGCTTATTTACAGGGTTCTACGAGCAGTACTTC	CASSLFTGFYEQYF
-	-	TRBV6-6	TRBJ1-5	TGTGCCAGCAGTTACTGGGTTTCAGGCTATAATCAGCCCCAGCATTTT	CASSYWVSGYNQPQHF
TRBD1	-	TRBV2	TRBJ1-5	TGTGCCAGCACGACAGGGAATCAGCCCCAGCATTTT	CASTTGNQPQHF
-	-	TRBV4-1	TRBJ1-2	TGCGCCAGCAGCCAAGAGGACAGTACTAACTATGGCTACACCTTC	CASSQEDSTNYGYTF
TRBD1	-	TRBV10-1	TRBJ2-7	TGCGCCAGCAGTGAGCACGCGGGACAGGCAACCTACGAGCAGTACTTC	CASSEHAGQATYEQYF
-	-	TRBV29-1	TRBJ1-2	TGCAGCGTTGAAGATCTCCCCACGGGGGATTATGGCTACACCTTC	CSVEDLPTGDYGYTF
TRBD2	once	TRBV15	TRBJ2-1	TGTGCCACCAGCAGAGATCTTCAGGCCCAGCGGGGAGTTTACAATGAGCAGTTCTTC	CATSRDLQAQRGVYNEQFF
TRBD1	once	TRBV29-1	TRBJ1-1	TGCAGCGTTTTACAGGGGGGTAGAACTGAAGCTTTCTTT	CSVLQGGRTEAFF
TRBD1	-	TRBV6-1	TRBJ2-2	TGTGCCAGCAGTGTGTTTGGACAGGGGGCAAACACCGGGGAGCTGTTTTTT	CASSVFGQGANTGELFF
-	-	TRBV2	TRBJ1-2	TGTGCCATTCCTGACTATGGCTACACCTTC	CAIPDYGYTF
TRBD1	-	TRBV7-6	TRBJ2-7	TGTGCCAGCAGCTTATTGGGACAGGGAAGTTTGGGAGAGCAGTACTTC	CASSLLGQGSLGEQYF
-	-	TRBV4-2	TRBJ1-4	TGTGCCAGCAGCCAAGTTAGGGGAGGGGGTAATGAAAAACTGTTTTTT	CASSQVRGGGNEKLFF
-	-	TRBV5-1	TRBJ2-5	TGCGCCAGCAGCTTGGGTGGCACCTACCAAGAGACCCAGTACTTC	CASSLGGTYQETQYF
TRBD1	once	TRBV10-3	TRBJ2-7	TGTGCCGCCTCAGGGGGTGGGGCCTACGAGCAGTACTTC	CAASGGGAYEQYF
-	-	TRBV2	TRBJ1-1	TGTGCCAGCAGTCAGTACGGGGGGAACACTGAAGCTTTCTTT	CASSQYGGNTEAFF
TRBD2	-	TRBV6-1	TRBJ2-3	TGTGCCAGCAGTGAACTGGCTAGCGGGGGGCGGACAGATACGCAGTATTTT	CASSELASGGRTDTQYF
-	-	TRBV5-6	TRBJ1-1	TGTGCCAGCAGCTTCAGGGGTGAGTTGAGGGCTTTCTTT	CASSFRGELRAFF
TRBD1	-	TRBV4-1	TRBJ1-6	TGCGCCAGCAGCCAGGGGACAGGGCCCTATTCACCCCTCCACTTT	CASSQGTGPYSPLHF
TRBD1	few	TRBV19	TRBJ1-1	TGTGCCAGTACCCCCGGGACAGGGGGCAACACTGAAGCTTTCTTT	CASTPGTGGNTEAFF
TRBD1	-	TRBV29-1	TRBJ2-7	TGCAGCGTCATGGACAGGTCCTCCTACGAGCAGTACTTC	CSVMDRSSYEQYF
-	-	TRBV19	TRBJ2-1	TGTGCCAGTACCGCGACAGGACACAATGAGCAGTTCTTC	CASTATGHNEQFF
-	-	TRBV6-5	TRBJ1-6	TGTGCCAGCAGCCTACAGCAGGGTACACCCCTCCACTTT	CASSLQQGTPLHF